This T cell receptor (beta chain) stems from a study of tumor-infiltrating lymphocytes in oesophageal squamous cell carcinoma. V dropped 3 bases and J dropped 6 bases, with 12 bases sitting between them. This CDR3 region has 14 residues. Per the germline V gene, CDR1 is SGHTA and CDR2 is FQGNSA. TCRdb reanalysed the PCR reads using MiXCR and keeps one entry per CDR3 protein. The table shows over 10,000 distinct CDR3 sequences, with 50% to 65% occurring only once. The sequenced material came from esophageal tumor tissue. The origin of this receptor is a female donor with esophageal squamous cell carcinoma. The chain is built from TRBV7-2 and TRBJ2-1, with D tentatively TRBD2 (5 bases). In DNA form, the CDR3 reads TGTGCCAGCAGCTTTTTGATTAGCGTCAATGAGCAGTTCTTC. Protein product: CASSFLISVNEQFF.